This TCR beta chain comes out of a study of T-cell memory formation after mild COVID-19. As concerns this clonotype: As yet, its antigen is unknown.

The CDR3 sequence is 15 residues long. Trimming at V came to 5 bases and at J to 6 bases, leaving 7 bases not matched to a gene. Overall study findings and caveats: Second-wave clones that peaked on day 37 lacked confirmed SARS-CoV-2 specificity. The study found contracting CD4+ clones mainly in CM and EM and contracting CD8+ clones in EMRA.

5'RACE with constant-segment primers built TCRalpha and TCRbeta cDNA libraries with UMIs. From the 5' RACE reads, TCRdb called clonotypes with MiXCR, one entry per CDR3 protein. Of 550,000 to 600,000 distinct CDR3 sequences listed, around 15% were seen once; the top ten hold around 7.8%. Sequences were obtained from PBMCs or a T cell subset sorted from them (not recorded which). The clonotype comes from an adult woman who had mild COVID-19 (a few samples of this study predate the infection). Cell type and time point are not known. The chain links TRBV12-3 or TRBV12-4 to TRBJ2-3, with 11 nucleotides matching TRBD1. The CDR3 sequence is CASSPGGTGGDTQYF. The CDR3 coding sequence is TGTGCCAGCAGTCCAGGGGGGACAGGGGGGGATACGCAGTATTTT.